This entry is about one T cell receptor (beta chain). Antigen unknown. The CDR3 is made up of 13 amino acids. The germline CDR1 and CDR2 sequences are MNHEY and SMNVEV (reference sequence). The V end was cut by 2 bases, the J end by 7 bases, with 11 bases between. This record comes from a study of T-cell memory formation after mild COVID-19. About the research overall: Across donors, TCR clusters were largely donor specific. Study-wide points: A subset of responding clones appeared in pre-infection memory, suggesting cross-reactive memory joined.

TCRdb reanalysed the 5' RACE reads using MiXCR and keeps one entry per CDR3 protein. This table has approximately 340,000 distinct CDR3 sequences, approximately 15% appearing once. The sequencing input was PBMCs or a T cell subset sorted from them (not recorded which). The rearrangement uses TRBV27 and TRBJ2-5, with D unresolved. The sequence derives from a man younger than 30 who had mild COVID-19 (a few samples of this study predate the infection). Cell type and time point are not known. CDR3 DNA: TGTGCCAGCAGTTTAGGGCCCCATAGGACCCAGTACTTC. Translated, it gives CASSLGPHRTQYF.